The clone carrying this T cell receptor beta chain was detected ten times or more. TCRdb fed the 5' RACE reads into MiXCR, producing one record per CDR3 protein. The sample includes 100,000 to 150,000 distinct CDR3 sequences, 13% to 15% of them seen just once. These data belong to a study of T cells after yellow fever vaccination. This CDR3 is 14 amino acids long. The V end was cut by 0 bases, the J end by 2 bases, with 7 bases between. The germline V gene has CDR1 MGHRA and CDR2 YSYEKL. Sample: CD8+ T cells sorted from PBMCs, taken 5 days after the yellow fever booster vaccination. The sequence was obtained from a man younger than 35 who received the YFV17D yellow fever vaccine. This rearrangement joins TRBV4-1 to TRBJ2-5; D is uncertain. CDR3 sequence reads: CASSQDYRQETQYF. The CDR3 DNA reads TGCGCCAGCAGCCAAGATTACAGACAAGAGACCCAGTACTTC.